This T cell receptor (beta chain) was found in a study of vaccination and CD4 T cells after COVID-19. As for the study in general: Convalescent donors: six male, four female; seven Caucasian, two Asian, one multiracial, two Hispanic. Points from the study as a whole: From a median of about 21 to 40, SARS-CoV-2-reactive clonotypes increased, though not significantly.

Germline CDR1 reads KGHSH; CDR2 reads LQKENI. V lost 1 base and J lost 7, with 14 bases in between. The CDR3 loop spans 14 amino acids. As concerns this clonotype: Its specificity is not known.

Noted treatment: roughly 10-day PBMC culture with coronavirus spike peptide pools or control peptides (ViraFEST assay). Peptide-pool expansion of antigen-specific T cells preceded TCR sequencing in ViraFEST. The Oncomine TCR Beta short-read assay was applied to DNA of cultured CD4+ T cells. MiXCR was run by TCRdb on the PCR reads, yielding one entry per CDR3 protein. Seen here are 7,100 or so distinct CDR3 sequences, around 65% observed once, and the top ten hold around 28%. The sequence was obtained from a human donor who had recovered from COVID-19. This rearrangement joins TRBV18 to TRBJ2-7; maybe TRBD2 (5 bases). Material: CD4+ T cells from blood, cultured in vitro. CDR3 nucleotides: TGTGCCAGCTCACCACGAGGAGTTAGGGAGGAGCAGTACTTC. It specifies CASSPRGVREEQYF.